This T cell receptor beta chain was captured by sequencing in a study of T cell repertoires in cytomegalovirus infection. TCRdb independently ran MiXCR on the reads; one entry per CDR3 protein. The sample lists roughly 230,000 distinct CDR3 sequences, under 25% occurring once. This CDR3 has 12 amino acids. Germline CDR1 SEHNR, CDR2 FQNEAQ (reference sequence). V lost 3 bases to trimming and J lost 6 bases, with 9 bases between them. This clonotype appeared many times. The chain uses TRBV7-9 and TRBJ2-7; D possibly matches TRBD1 or TRBD2 (5 bases each). The TCR comes from a human donor in good health (CMV status not recorded). Some clones in this sample may be carry-over from other donors' samples. The sample taken for sequencing was CD8+ T cells from PBMCs. The CDR3 is CASSFSGAEQYF. The CDR3 nucleotides are TGTGCCAGCAGCTTCTCCGGGGCCGAGCAGTACTTC.